This T cell receptor beta chain was recorded in a study of graft-versus-host responses after intestinal transplantation. Study summary: Induction with anti-thymocyte globulin, then tacrolimus and steroids for 2 to 3 years, was given to all recipients.

Intraepithelial and lamina propria lymphocytes were released after the graft tissue was processed. The method was immunoSEQ multiplex PCR; TCRdb's version includes in-frame clones alone and lacks a portion of them. The repertoire consists of about 60,000 clones, with approximately 88% occurring once and the leading ten covering around 1.8%. Findings and limits, study-wide: Allografts from individuals with graft-donor T cell macrochimerism displayed high graft-versus-host to host-versus-graft clonal ratios. GvH clones detected in recipient marrow included some appearing first in ileum or blood. Circulating GvH clones peaking coincided with falling HvG clones soon after transplant.

A remark on this clone: Antigen unknown.

Sequencing used ileum tissue, obtained about 350 days after transplant. The TCR sequence derives from a human patient who received an intestinal transplant, so some T cells may come from the graft donor.

The CDR3 here is CASSLLASDSNEQFF. CDR3 bases: TGTGCCAGCAGTCTACTAGCGTCTGATAGTAATGAGCAGTTCTTC. The genes are TRBV28 and TRBJ2-1, with 7 bases identical to TRBD2. This CDR3 is built from 15 residues. V lost 5 bases and J lost 7; bases outside the gene matches: 11. Germline V CDR1 and CDR2: MDHEN, SYDVKM.